Shown below are 2 T cell receptor beta chains from a single sample sequenced in a study of shared clonotypes between healthy human individuals. Here immunoSEQ multiplex PCR was the method, and the copy in TCRdb shows in-frame clones only, minus some. The sample shows approximately 2,000,000 clones, around 92% of them seen only once. Sequences were obtained from naive CD4+ T cells from PBMCs. Subset meaning: CD45RA+ positively selected. All receptors derive from a man between 18 and 35 years old in good health. Some clones in this sample may be carry-over from other donors' samples.

The V and J genes are TRBV25-1 and TRBJ1-1; D may be TRBD1 (5 bases). This CDR3 contains 14 residues. The ends were cut back, 7 bases at V and 2 bases at J, with 14 bases in the middle. From germline, CDR1 is MGHDK and CDR2 SYGVNS. CDR3 nucleotides: TGTGCCAGCATCTCTCAAGGGACCAACACTGAAGCTTTCTTT. Amino acids: CASISQGTNTEAFF.

The DNA of the CDR3 is TGCGCCAGCTCGGTCGATGGGCAGGGTAACGGCTACACCTTC. This translates into CASSVDGQGNGYTF. The gene calls are TRBV5-1 and TRBJ1-2; TRBD1 might be the D (5 bases). The CDR3 extends over 14 amino acids. Trimming removed 7 bases from V and 8 bases from J, with 21 bases in between. Germline loops: CDR1 SGHRS, CDR2 YFSETQ.